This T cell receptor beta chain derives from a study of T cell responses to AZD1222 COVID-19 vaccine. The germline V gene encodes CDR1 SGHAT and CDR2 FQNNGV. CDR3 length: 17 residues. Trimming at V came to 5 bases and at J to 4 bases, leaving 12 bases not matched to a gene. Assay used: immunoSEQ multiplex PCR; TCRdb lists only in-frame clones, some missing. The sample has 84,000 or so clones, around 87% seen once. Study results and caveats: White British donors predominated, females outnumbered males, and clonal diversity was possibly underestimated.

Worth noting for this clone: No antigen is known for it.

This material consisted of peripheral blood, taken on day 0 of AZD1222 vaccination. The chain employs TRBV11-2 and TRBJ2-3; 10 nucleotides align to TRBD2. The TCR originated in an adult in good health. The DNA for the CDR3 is TGTGCCAGCAGCCTGATCATAGCGGGAGGAGGCGCAGATACGCAGTATTTT. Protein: CASSLIIAGGGADTQYF.